The 3 T cell receptor beta chains below all came from one sample that was sequenced in a study of cytomegalovirus exposure and HLA in healthy donors (dated by TCRdb to 2016 to 2017). Library method: the immunoSEQ multiplex PCR assay. For the multiplex PCR, a mixture combining 60 forward primers for TCR Vbeta segments and 13 reverse primers for TCR Jbeta segments was used. TCRdb's version of the immuneACCESS table is confined to in-frame rearrangements and falls short of the full clone set. An unresolved V gene accounts for under half of the shortfall where checked; the remainder is of unknown origin. Across this sample there are some 120,000 clones, with approximately 82% seen only once. The ten largest clonotypes hold around 3% of the sample. What was sequenced was PBMCs. The receptor set was obtained from a woman under 30 in good health and CMV-seropositive.

The chain links TRBV4-2 to TRBJ2-1; TRBD2 matches at 8 bases. This CDR3 has 15 residues. Germline loops: CDR1 LGHNA, CDR2 YNFKEQ. Losses at the gene ends were 3 bases for V and 10 bases for J; bases not matched to a gene: 11. CDR3 loop: CASSHGPAGGWEQFF. The CDR3, as DNA: TGTGCCAGCAGCCACGGTCCGGCGGGGGGTTGGGAGCAGTTCTTC.

The chain recombines TRBV18 with TRBJ2-7; TRBD1 matches at 8 bases. Germline lookup yields CDR1 KGHSH and CDR2 LQKENI. Trimming took 0 bases from V and 3 from J; bases not matched to a gene: 1. CDR3 length: 14 residues. CDR3 nucleotides: TGTGCCAGCTCACCACCGGGACAGGTCTACGAGCAGTACTTC. Residues: CASSPPGQVYEQYF.

The chain uses TRBV5-5 and TRBJ2-7, with TRBD2 identical over 7 bases. The CDR3 totals 13 residues. CDR1 is SGHKS, CDR2 YYEKEE, per germline (reference sequence). Losses at the gene ends were 1 base for V and 2 bases for J; bases not matched to a gene: 0. The CDR3 is CASSLLAAYEQYF. Here the CDR3 DNA reads TGTGCCAGCAGCTTGCTAGCGGCCTACGAGCAGTACTTC.